Shown below are 31 T cell receptor beta chains from a single sample sequenced in a study of CD8+CD57+ T cells in acquired aplastic anemia. Individuals selected for sequencing had exhibited CD8+CD57+ cell expansion on flow cytometry. Genomic DNA, serving as template, underwent TCR beta VDJ and CDR3 profiling. One entry per CDR3 protein, called by TCRdb with MiXCR from the reads. The repertoire has about 58,000 distinct CDR3 sequences, about 56% of them found once; the top ten carry around 15%. The source material was sorted CD4+, CD8+, or CD8+CD57+ T cells (not recorded which) from PBMCs. The source is a human donor with aplastic anemia.

In regard to this clonotype: A read error may account for a junction end that differs from germline. The chain is built from TRBV7-9 and TRBJ1-1, with a tentative D call TRBD1 (6 bases). This CDR3 contains 15 residues. Germline V gene sequence: CDR1 SEHNR, CDR2 FQNEAQ (reference sequence). The CDR3 nucleotides read TGCGCCGGCAGCTTACCCTCGGGGGGGCACACTGAAGCTTTCTTT. This sequence encodes CAGSLPSGGHTEAFF. Full variable domain (remainder filled in from reference TRBV7-9 and TRBJ1-1): DTGVSQNPRHKITKRGQNVTFRCDPISEHNRLYWYRQTLGQGPEFLTYFQNEAQLEKSRLLSDRFSAERPKGSFSTLEIQRTEQGDSAMYLCAGSLPSGGHTEAFFGQGTRLTVV.

This sequence joins TRBV2 and TRBJ1-5; the D gene is possibly TRBD1 (5 bases). The V gene lost 1 base and the J gene lost 4 bases, with 11 bases spanning the gap. The CDR3 length is 15 residues. The germline gives CDR1 SNHLY, CDR2 FYNNEI. This CDR3 is CASSEGRQPNQPQHF. Written as DNA, the CDR3 is TGTGCCAGCAGTGAAGGCCGACAGCCGAATCAGCCCCAGCATTTT.

This clonotype was detected ten times or more. The rearrangement uses TRBV5-1 and TRBJ2-1, with 7 bases lining up with TRBD2. J gave up 7 bases and V 4 bases, and 8 bases lay outside the gene matches. The CDR3 runs to 14 residues. Germline V CDR1 and CDR2: SGHRS, YFSETQ. The CDR3: CASSGGDLGNEQFF. CDR3 DNA sequence: TGCGCCAGCAGCGGGGGGGACCTGGGGAATGAGCAGTTCTTC.

By share, this clonotype counts as medium-sized. This chain joins TRBV7-9 and TRBJ1-6; D unresolved. The ends were cut back, 5 bases at V and 7 bases at J, with 12 bases in the middle. The CDR3 consists of 14 residues. Germline-derived CDR1 and CDR2 are SEHNR and FQNEAQ (reference sequence). CDR3 protein: CASSPTLRNSPLHF. CDR3 in DNA: TGTGCCAGCAGCCCAACTCTCCGGAATTCACCCCTCCACTTT.

This clonotype was recorded only once. The chain employs TRBV15 and TRBJ2-2, with 11 bases aligning to TRBD1. With V trimmed by 2 bases and J by 7 bases, 9 bases remained unmatched. The length of the CDR3 is 17 residues. Germline loops: CDR1 LNHNV, CDR2 YYDKDF (reference sequence). CDR3 sequence (DNA): TGTGCCACCAGCAGAAGATTAGGGGGACAGGGGGGCGGGGAGCTGTTTTTT. Translated, it gives CATSRRLGGQGGGELFF.

This clonotype was recorded a few times. This chain links TRBV7-9 with TRBJ1-6, with D perhaps matching TRBD1 (5 bases). The CDR3 spans 14 residues. Trimming stripped 3 bases from V and 14 bases from J, with 17 bases between. Germline V gene sequence: CDR1 SEHNR, CDR2 FQNEAQ (reference sequence). The CDR3 region has the DNA TGTGCCAGCAGCTTTGGGGGGGTCCCTTCTACCCTCCACTTT. Translating it yields CASSFGGVPSTLHF.

At least ten counts were recorded for this clonotype. The rearrangement joins TRBV13 to TRBJ2-2, with TRBD2 as a possible D gene (6 bases). This CDR3 is 14 amino acids long. Trimming shortened V by 1 base and J by 5 bases, and 8 bases separated the two germline ends. Germline CDR1 is PRHDT and CDR2 is FYEKMQ (reference sequence). The CDR3 spells CASSLAGETGELFF. The CDR3 coding sequence is TGTGCCAGCAGCTTAGCGGGGGAAACCGGGGAGCTGTTTTTT.

In its sample, this clonotype was seen many times. The chain uses TRBV28 and TRBJ2-7; D unclear. The CDR3 sequence is 13 residues long. V lost 2 bases and J 5 bases, leaving 10 bases between the germline ends. Per germline, CDR1 MDHEN and CDR2 SYDVKM. CDR3 bases: TGTGCCAGCAGTTTAGTTCCCGTGCACGAGCAGTACTTC. Its translation is CASSLVPVHEQYF.

This clonotype occurred a few times. V gene TRBV11-2 combines with J gene TRBJ2-7; 7 bases agree with TRBD2. Germline CDR1 SGHAT, CDR2 FQNNGV. J was trimmed by 4 bases and V by 7 bases; bases with no gene match: 7. The CDR3 length is 13 residues. CDR3 amino acids: CASTPGTTYEQYF. CDR3 DNA sequence: TGTGCCAGCACCCCCGGGACTACTTACGAGCAGTACTTC.

Within the sample, this clonotype is medium-sized (0.01 to 0.1%). The chain carries TRBV29-1 and TRBJ1-1; tentative D call: TRBD1 (6 bases). From germline, CDR1 is SQVTM and CDR2 ANQGSEA. The CDR3 consists of 12 residues. Trimming removed 7 bases from V and 1 base from J, with 10 bases in between. The CDR3 DNA is TGCAGCGGGGGGCGGGAGAACACTGAAGCTTTCTTT. Translation: CSGGRENTEAFF.

J is TRBJ1-2 and V is TRBV10-3; a weak D match, TRBD1 (5 bases). CDR1 ENHRY and CDR2 SYGVKD come from the germline V gene. The CDR3 has 14 residues. V was cut by 4 bases and J by 2 bases, with 11 bases left in between. CDR3 loop: CAISGGLANYGYTF. As DNA, the CDR3 is TGTGCCATCAGTGGGGGACTAGCGAACTATGGCTACACCTTC.

V and J are TRBV29-1 and TRBJ1-5; the match to TRBD1 covers 9 bases. This CDR3 spans 13 amino acids. The V gene's germline CDR1 is SQVTM and CDR2 ANQGSEA. With V trimmed by 7 bases and J by 6 bases, 7 bases remained unmatched. In DNA, the CDR3 is TGCAGCGGGCCGGGACAGGGAAGTCAGCCCCAGCATTTT. Translation: CSGPGQGSQPQHF. Drawing the rest from reference TRBV29-1 and TRBJ1-5, the complete variable domain is SAVISQKPSRDICQRGTSLTIQCQVDSQVTMMFWYRQQPGQSLTLIATANQGSEATYESGFVIDKFPISRPNLTFSTLTVSNMSPEDSSIYLCSGPGQGSQPQHFGDGTRLSIL.

Comments on this clonotype: A much larger clone is a single base away; this may be a read error. The rearrangement links TRBV28 to TRBJ1-5, with unresolved D. Germline V gives CDR1 MDHEN, CDR2 SYDVKM. The CDR3 has 14 residues. This CDR3 is CTSKGTDFNQPQHF. CDR3 coding DNA: TGTACCAGCAAGGGAACAGACTTTAATCAGCCCCAGCATTTT.

This clonotype appeared a single time. The chain carries TRBV20-1 and TRBJ1-6, with a possible D match to TRBD1 (6 bases). Germline V CDR1 and CDR2: DFQATT, SNEGSKA (reference sequence). The CDR3 has 16 residues. The V and J ends lost 1 base and 0 bases respectively, with 10 bases between them. This chain's CDR3 is CSARAQGSSYNSPLHF. The CDR3 nucleotides read TGCAGTGCTAGAGCCCAGGGGAGCTCCTATAATTCACCCCTCCACTTT.

The sample holds a few counts of this clonotype. The V call is TRBV10-1, the J call TRBJ1-1, with TRBD1 as a possible D gene (5 bases). Trimming pared 3 bases from V and 3 bases from J, leaving 5 bases between. The germline CDR1 and CDR2 sequences are WNHNN and SYGVQD (reference sequence). The CDR3 totals 12 residues. The CDR3 DNA sequence: TGCGCCAGCAGTGAAGGGGACACTGAAGCTTTCTTT. Translating it yields CASSEGDTEAFF.

This clonotype was counted a single time. The chain links TRBV7-2 to TRBJ1-2; no definite D call. This CDR3 spans 13 amino acids. V was clipped by 4 bases and J by 5 bases, with 11 bases between them. Germline values: CDR1 SGHTA, CDR2 FQGNSA. In DNA form, the CDR3 reads TGTGCCAGCAGCTCCGACCCGTGGTATGGCTACACCTTC. Translation gives CASSSDPWYGYTF.

This clonotype was detected many times. The rearrangement uses TRBV4-2 and TRBJ2-2; TRBD1 aligns across 8 bases. The V segment lost 4 bases and the J segment 5 bases; nucleotides outside the gene matches: 3. CDR1 is LGHNA and CDR2 is YNFKEQ in the germline V gene. CDR3 length: 14 residues. DNA for the CDR3: TGTGCCAGCAGCCTAAACAGGGGGACCGGGGAGCTGTTTTTT. Protein product: CASSLNRGTGELFF.

The V and J genes are TRBV11-2 and TRBJ1-1, with TRBD1 identical over 8 bases. The length of the CDR3 is 17 residues. The germline CDR1 and CDR2 sequences are SGHAT and FQNNGV. Trimming took 2 bases from V and 4 from J; bases not matched to a gene: 12. DNA of the CDR3: TGTGCCAGCAGCTTATACGGAGGGCAGGGGGCGCGCACTGAAGCTTTCTTT. Protein sequence: CASSLYGGQGARTEAFF.

This clonotype is medium-sized. The chain links TRBV2 to TRBJ2-7; D not certain. The CDR3 contains 14 residues. Trimming took 1 base from V and 0 from J, leaving 7 bases between them. The germline V gene encodes CDR1 SNHLY and CDR2 FYNNEI. The CDR3 reads CASSEGTASYEQYV. The CDR3 DNA reads TGTGCCAGCAGTGAAGGAACAGCCTCCTACGAGCAGTACGTC.

Ten or more counts support this clonotype. This could be a read error, since a much larger clone is one nucleotide away. The chain uses TRBV10-3 and TRBJ2-1; D perhaps matches TRBD2 (6 bases). The CDR3 totals 16 residues. The V end was cut by 0 bases, the J end by 6 bases, with 15 bases between. CDR1 is ENHRY and CDR2 is SYGVKD in the germline V gene. In nucleotides, the CDR3 is TGTGCCATCAGTGAGTCGGACCCTAGCGTCGTCAATGAGCAGTTCTTC. Translation: CAISESDPSVVNEQFF.

Turning to this clonotype: A read error may account for a junction end that differs from germline. The chain carries TRBV25-1 and TRBJ2-4; D uncertain. The CDR3 length is 16 residues. Germline CDR1 is MGHDK and CDR2 is SYGVNS. This CDR3 is CASSELGSLAKSIQYF. The CDR3 DNA sequence: TGTGCCAGCAGTGAATTAGGCAGTTTAGCCAAAAGCATTCAGTACTTC.

A word on this clonotype: At one end, the junction sequence differs from germline, possibly due to a read error. The J gene is TRBJ1-2, the V gene TRBV5-5; D is perhaps TRBD1 (6 bases). This CDR3 has 14 amino acids. Germline V gene lookup returns CDR1 SGHKS and CDR2 YYEKEE (reference sequence). The CDR3 region is CASGHVTQGRGYTF. DNA of the CDR3: TGCGCCAGCGGCCATGTCACACAGGGAAGGGGCTACACCTTC.

The genes are TRBV9 and TRBJ1-3; no definite D call. The CDR3 loop spans 12 amino acids. The V and J ends lost 4 bases and 6 bases respectively, with 8 bases between them. Looked up from germline, CDR1 is SGDLS and CDR2 is YYNGEE. The CDR3 protein is CASSPNINTIYF. Here the CDR3 DNA reads TGTGCCAGCAGCCCGAATATAAACACCATATATTTT.

The count of this clonotype is one. The rearrangement uses TRBV10-1 and TRBJ2-1; TRBD2 matches at 14 bases. Germline V gives CDR1 WNHNN, CDR2 SYGVQD (reference sequence). This CDR3 is built from 14 residues. V was pared by 6 bases and J by 7 bases, with 2 bases of the junction left unmatched. CDR3 coding DNA: TGCGCCAGCAGCGGGACTAGCGGGAGAAATGAGCAGTTCTTC. This encodes CASSGTSGRNEQFF.

V is TRBV15 and J is TRBJ1-6; no reliable D call. The CDR3 is 17 residues long. The germline CDR1 and CDR2 sequences are LNHNV and YYDKDF (reference sequence). V was cut by 0 bases and J by 0 bases, with 9 bases left in between. The CDR3 region has the DNA TGTGCCACCAGCAGAGAACAGACGAGCTCCTATAATTCACCCCTCCACTTT. Encoded protein: CATSREQTSSYNSPLHF.

The chain combines TRBV5-1 with TRBJ1-6; D is uncertain. The CDR3 spans 14 residues. Germline CDR1 is SGHRS and CDR2 is YFSETQ. The V gene lost 4 bases and the J gene lost 7 bases, with 12 bases spanning the gap. Here the CDR3 reads CASSSGGQNSPLHF. The CDR3 DNA sequence: TGCGCCAGCAGCAGCGGAGGGCAGAATTCACCCCTCCACTTT.

This clonotype was counted only a few times. The genes are TRBV20-1 and TRBJ1-1; a possible D gene is TRBD1 (6 bases). Germline CDR1 is DFQATT and CDR2 is SNEGSKA (reference sequence). CDR3 length equals 13 residues. V was trimmed by 6 bases and J by 1 base, leaving 12 bases between them. CDR3 amino acids: CSANTGPNTEAFF. CDR3 coding DNA: TGCAGTGCCAACACAGGGCCGAACACTGAAGCTTTCTTT.

The CDR3 DNA is TGCGCCAGCAGTGAGGGGACAGGGTCCTACGAGCAGTACTTC. This encodes CASSEGTGSYEQYF. The chain carries TRBV10-2 and TRBJ2-7; 9 nucleotides align to TRBD1. V gave up 2 bases and J gave up 1 base; unmatched junction bases: 0. CDR1 and CDR2 from the germline V gene are WSHSY and SAAADI. The CDR3 has 14 amino acids.

The chain links TRBV10-3 to TRBJ1-2; D uncertain. V dropped 6 bases and J dropped 4 bases, with 9 bases sitting between them. This CDR3 contains 12 residues. Germline assignment: CDR1 ENHRY and CDR2 SYGVKD. The CDR3: CAIRETGYGYTF. The CDR3 DNA follows: TGTGCCATCAGAGAGACGGGCTATGGCTACACCTTC.

By frequency in the sample, this clonotype is large. The chain carries TRBV15 and TRBJ1-2; 7 nucleotides agree with TRBD1. With V trimmed by 6 bases and J by 5 bases, 9 bases remained unmatched. The CDR3 totals 14 residues. Germline CDR1 LNHNV, CDR2 YYDKDF (reference sequence). CDR3 sequence reads: CATREGADPYGYTF. In DNA, the CDR3 is TGTGCCACCAGGGAGGGGGCAGATCCTTATGGCTACACCTTC.

This clonotype was counted between two and nine times. This could be a read error, since a much larger clone is one nucleotide away. The chain combines TRBV7-3 with TRBJ1-1; no definite D call. The germline CDR1 and CDR2 sequences are SGHTA and FQGTGA. The CDR3 runs to 11 residues. V dropped 2 bases and J dropped 3 bases, with 1 base sitting between them. The CDR3: CASSLDTEAFF. Here the CDR3 DNA reads TGTGCCAGCAGCTTAGACACTGAAGCTTTCTTT.